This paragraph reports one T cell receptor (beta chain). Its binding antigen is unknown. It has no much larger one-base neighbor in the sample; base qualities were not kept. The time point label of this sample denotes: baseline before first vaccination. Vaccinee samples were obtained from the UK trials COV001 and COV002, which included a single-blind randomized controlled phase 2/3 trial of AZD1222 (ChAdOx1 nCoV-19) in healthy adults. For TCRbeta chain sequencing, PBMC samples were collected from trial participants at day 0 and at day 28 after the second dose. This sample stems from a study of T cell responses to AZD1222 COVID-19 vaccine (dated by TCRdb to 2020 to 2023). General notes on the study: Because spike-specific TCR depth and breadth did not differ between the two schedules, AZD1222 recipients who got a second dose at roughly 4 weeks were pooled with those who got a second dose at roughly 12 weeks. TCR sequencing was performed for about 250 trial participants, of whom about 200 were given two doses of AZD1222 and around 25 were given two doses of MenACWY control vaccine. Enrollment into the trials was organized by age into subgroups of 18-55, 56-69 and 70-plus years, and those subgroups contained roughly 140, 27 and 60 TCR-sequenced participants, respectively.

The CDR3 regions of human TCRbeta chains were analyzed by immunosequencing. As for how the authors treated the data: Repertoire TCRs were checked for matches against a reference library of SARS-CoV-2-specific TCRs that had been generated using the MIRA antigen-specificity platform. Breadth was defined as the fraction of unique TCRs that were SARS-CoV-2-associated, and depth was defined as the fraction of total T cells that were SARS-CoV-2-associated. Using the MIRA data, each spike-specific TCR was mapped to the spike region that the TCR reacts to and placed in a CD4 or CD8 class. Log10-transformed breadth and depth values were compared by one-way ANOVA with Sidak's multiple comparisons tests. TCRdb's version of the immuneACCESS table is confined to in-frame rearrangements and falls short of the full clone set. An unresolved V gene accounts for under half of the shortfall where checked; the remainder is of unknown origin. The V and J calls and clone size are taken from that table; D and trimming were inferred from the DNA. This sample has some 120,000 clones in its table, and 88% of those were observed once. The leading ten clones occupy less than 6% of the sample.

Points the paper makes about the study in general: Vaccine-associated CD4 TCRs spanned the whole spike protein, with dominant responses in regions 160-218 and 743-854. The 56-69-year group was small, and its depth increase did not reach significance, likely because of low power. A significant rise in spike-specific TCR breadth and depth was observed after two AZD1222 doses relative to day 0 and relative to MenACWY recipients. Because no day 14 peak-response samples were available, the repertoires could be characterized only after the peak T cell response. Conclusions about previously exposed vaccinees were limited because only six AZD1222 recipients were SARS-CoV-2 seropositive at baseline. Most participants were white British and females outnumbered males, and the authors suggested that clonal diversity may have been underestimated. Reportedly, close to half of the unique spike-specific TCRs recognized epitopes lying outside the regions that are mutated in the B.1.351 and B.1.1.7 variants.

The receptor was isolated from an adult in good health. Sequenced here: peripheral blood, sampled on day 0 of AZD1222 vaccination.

In nucleotide form, the sequence is TGTGCCAGACGGACAGGGAACACTGAAGCTTTCTTT. It encodes CARRTGNTEAFF. Recombination linked TRBV2 to TRBJ1-1; 7 junctional bases match TRBD1. As encoded in the germline V gene, CDR1 is SNHLY while CDR2 is FYNNEI. Counted from cysteine to phenylalanine, this CDR3 has 12 amino acids. This entry keeps only the CDR3 DNA: 36 bases, framed from base 1. Clipping removes 9 bases from V and 1 base from J, with 2 as the unmatched junction base count.